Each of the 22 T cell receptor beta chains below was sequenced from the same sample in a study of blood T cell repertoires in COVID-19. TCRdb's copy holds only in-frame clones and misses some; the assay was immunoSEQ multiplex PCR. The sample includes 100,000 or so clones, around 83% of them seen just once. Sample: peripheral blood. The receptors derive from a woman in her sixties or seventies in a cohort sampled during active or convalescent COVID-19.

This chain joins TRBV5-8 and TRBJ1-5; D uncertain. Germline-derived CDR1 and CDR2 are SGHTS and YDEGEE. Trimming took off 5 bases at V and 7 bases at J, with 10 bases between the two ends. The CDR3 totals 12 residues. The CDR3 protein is CASSRDGQPQHF. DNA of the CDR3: TGTGCCAGCAGTCGCGACGGGCAGCCCCAGCATTTT. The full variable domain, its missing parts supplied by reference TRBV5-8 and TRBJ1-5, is EAGVTQSPTHLIKTRGQQATLRCSPISGHTSVYWYQQALGLGLQFLLWYDEGEERNRGNFPPRFSGRQFPNYSSELNVNALELEDSALYLCASSRDGQPQHFGDGTRLSIL.

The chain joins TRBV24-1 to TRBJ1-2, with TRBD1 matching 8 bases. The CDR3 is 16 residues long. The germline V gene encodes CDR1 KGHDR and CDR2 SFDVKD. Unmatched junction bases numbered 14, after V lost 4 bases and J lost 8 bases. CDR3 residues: CATSDPRTGLYPGYTF. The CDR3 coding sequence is TGTGCCACCAGTGACCCCCGGACAGGGCTGTACCCGGGCTACACCTTC.

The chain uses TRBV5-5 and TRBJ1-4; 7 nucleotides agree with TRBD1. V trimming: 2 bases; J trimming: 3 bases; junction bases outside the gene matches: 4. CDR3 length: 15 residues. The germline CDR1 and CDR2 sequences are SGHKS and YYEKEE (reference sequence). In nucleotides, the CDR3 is TGTGCCAGCAGCTTCTACAGGGGTTCTAATGAAAAACTGTTTTTT. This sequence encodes CASSFYRGSNEKLFF.

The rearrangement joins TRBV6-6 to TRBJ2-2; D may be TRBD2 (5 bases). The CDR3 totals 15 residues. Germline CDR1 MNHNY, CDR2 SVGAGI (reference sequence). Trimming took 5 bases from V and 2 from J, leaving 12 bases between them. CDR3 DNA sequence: TGTGCCAGCAGTCCTCTCAGGACTAACACCGGGGAGCTGTTTTTT. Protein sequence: CASSPLRTNTGELFF.

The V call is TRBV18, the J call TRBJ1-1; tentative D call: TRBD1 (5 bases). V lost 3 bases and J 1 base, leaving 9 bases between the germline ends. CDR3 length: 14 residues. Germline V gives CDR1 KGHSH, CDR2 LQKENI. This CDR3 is CASSPPGPNTEAFF. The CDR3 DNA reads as TGTGCCAGCTCACCCCCAGGGCCGAACACTGAAGCTTTCTTT. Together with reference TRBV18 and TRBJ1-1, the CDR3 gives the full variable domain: NAGVMQNPRHLVRRRGQEARLRCSPMKGHSHVYWYRQLPEEGLKFMVYLQKENIIDESGMPKERFSAEFPKEGPSILRIQQVVRGDSAAYFCASSPPGPNTEAFFGQGTRLTVV.

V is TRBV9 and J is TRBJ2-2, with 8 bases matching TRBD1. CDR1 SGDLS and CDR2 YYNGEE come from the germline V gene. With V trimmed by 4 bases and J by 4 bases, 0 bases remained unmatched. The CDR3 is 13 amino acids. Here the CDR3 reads CASSTGGTGELFF. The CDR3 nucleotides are TGTGCCAGCAGCACAGGGGGCACCGGGGAGCTGTTTTTT.

The CDR3 sequence is CASSLGSGKFYEQYF. In nucleotides, the CDR3 is TGTGCCAGCAGCTTAGGTTCAGGGAAGTTCTACGAGCAGTACTTC. The V gene is TRBV7-2, the J gene TRBJ2-7, with a possible D match to TRBD1 (5 bases). Trimming pared 1 base from V and 3 bases from J, leaving 13 bases between. Germline V gene sequence: CDR1 SGHTA, CDR2 FQGNSA. The CDR3 is 15 residues long.

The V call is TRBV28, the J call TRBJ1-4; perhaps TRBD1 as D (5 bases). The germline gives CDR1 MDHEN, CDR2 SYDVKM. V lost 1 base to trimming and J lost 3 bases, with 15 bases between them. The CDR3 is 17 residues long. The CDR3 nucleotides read TGTGCCAGCAGTTTATTAGGACGGGGGGAGGCTAATGAAAAACTGTTTTTT. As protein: CASSLLGRGEANEKLFF.

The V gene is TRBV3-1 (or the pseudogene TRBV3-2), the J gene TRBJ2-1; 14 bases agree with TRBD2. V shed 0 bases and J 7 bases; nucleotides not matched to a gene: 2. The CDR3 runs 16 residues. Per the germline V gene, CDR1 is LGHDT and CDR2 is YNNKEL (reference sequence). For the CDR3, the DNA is TGTGCCAGCAGCCAAGAAAGGACTAGCGGGAGGAATGAGCAGTTCTTC. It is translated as CASSQERTSGRNEQFF.

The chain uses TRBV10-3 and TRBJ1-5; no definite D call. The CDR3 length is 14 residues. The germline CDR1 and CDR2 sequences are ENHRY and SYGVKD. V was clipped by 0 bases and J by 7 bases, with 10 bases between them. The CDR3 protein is CAISESTAGQPQHF. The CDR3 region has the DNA TGTGCCATCAGTGAGTCAACTGCAGGCCAGCCCCAGCATTTT.

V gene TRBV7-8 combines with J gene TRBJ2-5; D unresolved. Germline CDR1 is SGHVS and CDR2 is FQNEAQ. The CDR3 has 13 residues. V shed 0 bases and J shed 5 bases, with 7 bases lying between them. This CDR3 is CASSLAPSETQYF. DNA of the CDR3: TGTGCCAGCAGCTTAGCCCCCTCGGAGACCCAGTACTTC.

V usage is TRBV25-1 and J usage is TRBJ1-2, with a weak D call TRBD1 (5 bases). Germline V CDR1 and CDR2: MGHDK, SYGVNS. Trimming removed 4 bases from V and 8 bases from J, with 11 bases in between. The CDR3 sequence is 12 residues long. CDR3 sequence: CASSATGEGYTF. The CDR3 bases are TGTGCCAGCAGTGCCACGGGGGAGGGCTACACCTTC.

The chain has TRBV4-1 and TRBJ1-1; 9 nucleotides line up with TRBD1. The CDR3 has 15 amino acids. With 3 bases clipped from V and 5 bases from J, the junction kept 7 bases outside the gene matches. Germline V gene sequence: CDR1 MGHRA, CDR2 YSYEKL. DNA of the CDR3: TGCGCCAGCAGCCAGGGGGACAGGGTGGGGACTGAAGCTTTCTTT. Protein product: CASSQGDRVGTEAFF.

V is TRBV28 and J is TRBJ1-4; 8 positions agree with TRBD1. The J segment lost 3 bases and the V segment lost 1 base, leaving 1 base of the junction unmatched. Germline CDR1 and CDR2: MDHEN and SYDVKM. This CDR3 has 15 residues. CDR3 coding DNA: TGTGCCAGCAGTTTATTGGGACAGGCTAATGAAAAACTGTTTTTT. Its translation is CASSLLGQANEKLFF.

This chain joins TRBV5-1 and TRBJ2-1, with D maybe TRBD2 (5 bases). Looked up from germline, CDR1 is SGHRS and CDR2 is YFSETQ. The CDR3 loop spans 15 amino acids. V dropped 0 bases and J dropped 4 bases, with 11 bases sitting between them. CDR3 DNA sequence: TGCGCCAGCAGCTTGGGGGAGAACACGTACAATGAGCAGTTCTTC. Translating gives CASSLGENTYNEQFF.

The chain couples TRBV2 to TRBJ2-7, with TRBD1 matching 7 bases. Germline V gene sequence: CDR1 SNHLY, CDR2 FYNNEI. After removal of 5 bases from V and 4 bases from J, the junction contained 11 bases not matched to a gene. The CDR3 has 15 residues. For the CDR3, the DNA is TGTGCCAGCAGTCTCGGGACAGCCGAGGTATACGAGCAGTACTTC. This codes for CASSLGTAEVYEQYF.

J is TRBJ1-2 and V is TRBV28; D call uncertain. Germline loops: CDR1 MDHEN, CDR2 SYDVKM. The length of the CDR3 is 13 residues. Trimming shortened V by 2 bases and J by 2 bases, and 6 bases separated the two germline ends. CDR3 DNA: TGTGCCAGCAGTTTACCACAGAACTATGGCTACACCTTC. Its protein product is CASSLPQNYGYTF.

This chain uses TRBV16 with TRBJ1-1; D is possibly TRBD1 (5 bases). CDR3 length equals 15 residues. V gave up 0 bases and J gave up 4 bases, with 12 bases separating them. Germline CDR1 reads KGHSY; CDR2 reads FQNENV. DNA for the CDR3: TGTGCCAGCAGCCAATCCTCCAGGGTAGGCACTGAAGCTTTCTTT. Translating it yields CASSQSSRVGTEAFF. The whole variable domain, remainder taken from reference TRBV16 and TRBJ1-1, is GEEVAQTPKHLVRGEGQKAKLYCAPIKGHSYVFWYQQVLKNEFKFLISFQNENVFDETGMPKERFSAKCLPNSPCSLEIQATKLEDSAVYFCASSQSSRVGTEAFFGQGTRLTVV.

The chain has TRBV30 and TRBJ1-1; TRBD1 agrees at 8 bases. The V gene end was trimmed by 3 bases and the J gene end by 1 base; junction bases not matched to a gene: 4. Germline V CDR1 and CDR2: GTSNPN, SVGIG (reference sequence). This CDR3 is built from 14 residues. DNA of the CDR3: TGTGCCTGGAGGTTGGGACAGGAGAACACTGAAGCTTTCTTT. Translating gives CAWRLGQENTEAFF.

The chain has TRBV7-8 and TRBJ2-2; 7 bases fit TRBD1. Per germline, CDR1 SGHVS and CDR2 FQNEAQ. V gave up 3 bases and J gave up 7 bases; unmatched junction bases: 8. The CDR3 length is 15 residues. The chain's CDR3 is CASSLAGGVSGELFF. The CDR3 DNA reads TGTGCCAGCAGCTTGGCAGGGGGTGTTAGCGGGGAGCTGTTTTTT.

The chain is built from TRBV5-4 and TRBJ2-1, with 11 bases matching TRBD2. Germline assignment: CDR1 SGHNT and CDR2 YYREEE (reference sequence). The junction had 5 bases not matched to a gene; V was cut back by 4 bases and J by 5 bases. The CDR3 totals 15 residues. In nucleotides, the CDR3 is TGTGCCAGCAGCGTTGGACTAGCGGGTCACAATGAGCAGTTCTTC. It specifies CASSVGLAGHNEQFF.

CDR3 residues: CASSRDRGRETQYF. For the CDR3, the DNA is TGCGCCAGCAGCAGGGACAGGGGACGAGAGACCCAGTACTTC. The genes are TRBV4-1 and TRBJ2-5; the match to TRBD1 covers 10 bases. Looked up from germline, CDR1 is MGHRA and CDR2 is YSYEKL. The V and J ends lost 5 bases and 4 bases, in that order; junction bases with no gene match: 4. This CDR3 is built from 14 residues.